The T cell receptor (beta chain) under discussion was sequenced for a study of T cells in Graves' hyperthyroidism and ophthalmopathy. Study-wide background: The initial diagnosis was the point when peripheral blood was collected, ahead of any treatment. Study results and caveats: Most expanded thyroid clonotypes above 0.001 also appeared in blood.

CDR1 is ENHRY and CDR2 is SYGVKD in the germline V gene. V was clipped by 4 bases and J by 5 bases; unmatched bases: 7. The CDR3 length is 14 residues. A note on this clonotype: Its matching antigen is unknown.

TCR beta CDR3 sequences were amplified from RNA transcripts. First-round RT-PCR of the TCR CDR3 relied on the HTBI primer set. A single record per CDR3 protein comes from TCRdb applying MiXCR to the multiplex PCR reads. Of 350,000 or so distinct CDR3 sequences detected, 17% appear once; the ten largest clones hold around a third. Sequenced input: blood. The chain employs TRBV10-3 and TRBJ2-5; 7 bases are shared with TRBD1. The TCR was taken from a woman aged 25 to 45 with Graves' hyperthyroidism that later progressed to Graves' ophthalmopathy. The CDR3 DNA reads TGTGCCATCAGTGTACAGGGGCCCCCGGAGACCCAGTACTTC. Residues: CAISVQGPPETQYF.